This T cell receptor (beta chain) emerged from a study of shared clonotypes between healthy human individuals. V was trimmed by 4 bases and J by 0 bases, leaving 10 bases between them. This CDR3 comprises 15 residues. Per the germline V gene, CDR1 is MNHNS and CDR2 is SASEGT. Data came from immunoSEQ multiplex PCR; TCRdb stores just in-frame clones and leaves some out. This sample has 2,100,000 or so clones; approximately 94% occur once, and the top ten carry over 0.1%. Division of CD4+ cells produced a CD45RA+ naive subset and a CD45RA-negative memory subset. The material sequenced was naive CD4+ T cells sorted from blood. This sample's subset: CD45RA+ positively selected. The rearrangement links TRBV6-1 to TRBJ1-3; D possibly corresponds to TRBD1 (6 bases). The receptor was derived from a man aged 18 to 29 in good health. CDR3 nucleotide sequence: TGTGCCAGCAGTGCACAGGGCGCCTCTGGAAACACCATATATTTT. This translates into CASSAQGASGNTIYF.